The rows below give T cell receptor beta chains drawn from one sample of a study of blood T cell repertoires in COVID-19. The protocol was immunoSEQ multiplex PCR, while the TCRdb copy is restricted to in-frame clones and leaves out a portion. The profile shows some 290,000 clones, roughly nine tenths of them singletons. The material sequenced was PBMCs or T cells enriched from blood (not recorded which). Receptors originate from a woman younger than 45 who had recovered from COVID-19. CDR3s include the opening cysteine and the closing phenylalanine or tryptophan. The D gene is left open where the match is weak. Clone size, where shown, is once, few, many, or a class for clones that have expanded.

NA,TRBV6-2/TRBV6-3,TRBJ1-5,NA,CASSLPPGDNQPQHF,TGTGCCAGCAGTTTACCCCCGGGGGACAATCAGCCCCAGCATTTT
NA,TRBV6-5,TRBJ1-1,TRBD1,CASSSGDRGATEAFF,TGTGCCAGCAGTTCCGGCGACAGGGGAGCCACTGAAGCTTTCTTT
NA,TRBV5-6,TRBJ1-2,NA,CASSLWEGLYGYTF,TGTGCCAGCAGCTTGTGGGAGGGTTTATATGGCTACACCTTC
NA,TRBV4-1,TRBJ2-3,TRBD2,CASSQVLAGGLDTQYF,TGCGCCAGCAGCCAAGTCCTAGCGGGAGGGTTAGATACGCAGTATTTT
NA,TRBV7-9,TRBJ1-3,NA,CASSLVGSSGNTIYF,TGTGCCAGCAGCTTAGTAGGGAGCTCTGGAAACACCATATATTTT
NA,TRBV3-1/TRBV3-2,TRBJ1-1,NA,CASSLFQGARTEAFF,TGTGCCAGCAGCCTCTTTCAAGGGGCGCGAACTGAAGCTTTCTTT
NA,TRBV6-1,TRBJ2-5,TRBD1,CASSEARGQGGETQYF,TGTGCCAGCAGTGAAGCGCGGGGACAGGGCGGGGAGACCCAGTACTTC
NA,TRBV29-1,TRBJ2-1,TRBD2,CSVGTSGNNEQFF,TGCAGCGTTGGGACTAGCGGAAACAATGAGCAGTTCTTC
NA,TRBV2,TRBJ1-6,TRBD1,CASSFRDRSNSPLHF,TGTGCCAGCAGTTTCCGGGACAGGTCTAATTCACCCCTCCACTTT
NA,TRBV5-1,TRBJ2-2,TRBD2,CASTRLAGGDGELFF,TGCGCCAGCACTAGACTAGCGGGAGGCGACGGGGAGCTGTTTTTT
NA,TRBV2,TRBJ2-7,NA,CASALSGGPIGEQYF,TGTGCCAGCGCTCTGTCTGGGGGCCCCATAGGCGAGCAGTACTTC
NA,TRBV5-1,TRBJ2-1,TRBD2,CASSWTSGTYNEQFF,TGCGCCAGCAGCTGGACTAGCGGGACCTACAATGAGCAGTTCTTC
NA,TRBV11-1,TRBJ1-2,TRBD1,CASRGQGASGYTF,TGTGCCAGCAGGGGACAGGGGGCCAGCGGCTACACCTTC
NA,TRBV10-2,TRBJ2-7,NA,CASRASTGLREQYF,TGCGCCAGCAGGGCGTCCACAGGGTTGAGGGAGCAGTACTTC
NA,TRBV18,TRBJ2-5,TRBD1,CASSPLTGGETQYF,TGTGCCAGCTCACCACTGACAGGGGGAGAGACCCAGTACTTC
NA,TRBV2,TRBJ2-3,TRBD2,CATGRESTDTQYF,TGTGCCACAGGGCGGGAGAGCACAGATACGCAGTATTTT
NA,TRBV5-1,TRBJ1-6,TRBD1,CASSLAGTDYNSPLHF,TGCGCCAGCAGCTTGGCTGGGACAGACTATAATTCACCCCTCCACTTT
NA,TRBV29-1,TRBJ2-7,NA,CSVVGGTVGYEQYF,TGCAGCGTTGTGGGCGGGACAGTGGGCTACGAGCAGTACTTC
once,TRBV27,TRBJ1-4,NA,CASSFGGLDEKLFF,TGTGCCAGCTCCTTCGGAGGGCTCGATGAAAAACTGTTTTTT
NA,TRBV20-1,TRBJ1-2,NA,CSASTATNYGYTF,TGCAGTGCTAGTACAGCTACTAACTATGGCTACACCTTC
once,TRBV24-1,TRBJ1-2,TRBD1,CATSDAGTDYGYTF,TGTGCCACCAGTGATGCCGGGACAGACTATGGCTACACCTTC
NA,TRBV7-9,TRBJ2-2,NA,CASSPTGTGELFF,TGTGCCAGCAGCCCAACAGGGACCGGGGAGCTGTTTTTT
many,TRBV14,TRBJ2-5,TRBD2,CASSQASGNQETQYF,TGTGCCAGCAGCCAGGCTAGCGGGAACCAAGAGACCCAGTACTTC